What follows describes a single TCR beta chain. The data were obtained in a study of shared clonotypes between healthy human individuals. Trimming removed 0 bases at V and 4 bases at J, with 10 bases between. CDR3 length: 15 amino acids. The germline CDR1 and CDR2 sequences are LGHNA and YNFKEQ. This table comes from immunoSEQ multiplex PCR, and its TCRdb copy is limited to in-frame clones, with some not included. The table shows 490,000 or so clones, with 70% to 80% occurring only once. The TCR was taken from a woman aged 40 to 50 in good health. Some clones in this sample may be carry-over from other donors' samples. V gene TRBV4-2 combines with J gene TRBJ1-5; no firm D call. Sequenced: PBMCs. The CDR3: CASSQDGVQNQPQHF. CDR3 in DNA: TGTGCCAGCAGCCAAGATGGGGTCCAAAATCAGCCCCAGCATTTT.